This T cell receptor beta chain was identified in a study of shared clonotypes between healthy human individuals. Overall study results and limits: Shared clonotypes: roughly 4.7% naive CD4, under 4% naive CD8, about 2.5% memory CD4, under 0.45% memory CD8. The four-donor shared clonotypes exceeded non-shared clonotypes in generation probability, with non-shared ones scoring lower.

Comment on this clone: The antigen is unknown.

The CDR3 consists of 19 residues. Authors' analysis steps: ImmunoSEQ gave junction-only sequences without quality scores, so filtering differed. Sequencing used immunoSEQ multiplex PCR; TCRdb keeps in-frame clones, though not all of them. V, J and clone size derive from that table, while D and trimming were established from the DNA sequence. The profile shows roughly 2 million clones, 85% to 95% of them singletons. Every contributor of samples was a Caucasian grown-up residing in Nashville, Tennessee. The gene calls are TRBV12-2 and TRBJ2-1; the table assigns TRBD1, which was not confirmed against the DNA. TRBV12-2 is recorded as a pseudogene. The sequenced sample was naive CD4+ T cells sorted from blood. Specified subset: CD45RA+ positively selected. This sequence originates from a man in his late teens or twenties in good health. The CDR3 bases are TGTGCAAGTCGCTTAGAGGAAGCCAGTGGGCAGGGATTGATCGATGAGCAGTTCTTC. It translates to CASRLEEASGQGLIDEQFF.